This is a list of T cell receptor beta chains from one sample in a study of shared clonotypes between healthy human individuals. The table came from immunoSEQ multiplex PCR; TCRdb's copy has only in-frame clones and leaves some out. The sample carries about 2 million clones, about 95% recorded once. Sequenced material: naive CD8+ T cells sorted from blood. These receptors were taken from a man aged 18 to 30 in good health. The CDR3 runs from the conserved cysteine through the conserved F or W. The D gene is left open where the match is weak. A clone size is listed for some rows: how often the clone was seen (once, few, many), or a class if it is expanded.

v_call	clone_size	j_call	cdr3_length	d_call	cdr3_aa	cdr3_nt
TRBV5-8	-	TRBJ2-1	13	TRBD1	CDTGTGGINEQFF	TGTGACACCGGGACAGGGGGTATTAATGAGCAGTTCTTC
TRBV5-1	-	TRBJ2-5	16	TRBD2	CASSILLAGVDETQYF	TGCGCCAGCAGCATCCTACTAGCGGGAGTTGACGAGACCCAGTACTTC
TRBV5-4	-	TRBJ2-7	14	-	CASGPWGSGHEQYF	TGTGCCAGCGGGCCATGGGGTTCGGGCCACGAGCAGTACTTC
TRBV6-5	-	TRBJ2-7	14	-	CASSLTGASAEQYF	TGTGCCAGCAGCCTCACAGGTGCCTCCGCCGAGCAGTACTTC
TRBV4-1	-	TRBJ2-7	15	-	CASSQVRAASYEQYF	TGCGCCAGCAGCCAAGTCAGGGCCGCGTCCTACGAGCAGTACTTC
TRBV1	-	TRBJ2-3	20	-	CTSSQSLLLAGVGSTDTQYF	TGCACCAGCAGCCAATCCCTCTTGCTAGCGGGAGTAGGTAGCACAGATACGCAGTATTTT
TRBV10-3	-	TRBJ2-3	17	TRBD2	CAISESVAGMSTDTQYF	TGTGCCATCAGTGAGTCGGTAGCGGGAATGAGCACAGATACGCAGTATTTT
TRBV5-1	-	TRBJ2-1	12	-	CASSLGSYEQFF	TGCGCCAGCAGCTTGGGATCTTATGAGCAGTTCTTC
TRBV27	few	TRBJ1-6	12	-	CASRFSGSPLHF	TGTGCCAGCAGATTCTCAGGGTCACCCCTCCACTTT
TRBV6-1	-	TRBJ2-7	13	TRBD1	CASTDRGIYEQYF	TGTGCCAGCACAGACAGGGGGATATACGAGCAGTACTTC
TRBV6-5	-	TRBJ2-2	11	-	CACGKGGELFF	TGTGCCTGTGGAAAGGGCGGGGAGCTGTTTTTT
TRBV27	-	TRBJ2-7	13	-	CASSPSRGYEQYF	TGTGCCAGCAGTCCCTCCCGAGGCTACGAGCAGTACTTC
TRBV10-1	once	TRBJ2-3	16	TRBD1	CASSEGPGGAVDTQYF	TGCGCCAGCAGTGAGGGCCCAGGGGGCGCCGTAGATACGCAGTATTTT
TRBV7-9	-	TRBJ1-1	17	-	CASSLRGASPANTEAFF	TGTGCCAGCAGCTTGAGAGGGGCGTCCCCGGCCAACACTGAAGCTTTCTTT
TRBV27	-	TRBJ2-3	16	TRBD2	CASSLLGTSGADTQYF	TGTGCCAGCAGTTTATTAGGGACTAGCGGCGCAGATACGCAGTATTTT
TRBV5-1	-	TRBJ2-7	14	TRBD2	CASSPAGGPHEQYF	TGCGCCAGCAGCCCAGCGGGAGGGCCCCACGAGCAGTACTTC
TRBV21-1	-	TRBJ2-3	14	-	CASIGTPLADTQYF	TGTGCCAGCATCGGGACTCCTCTCGCAGATACGCAGTATTTT
TRBV5-6	-	TRBJ2-1	16	TRBD2	CASSLTFSGRVNEQFF	TGTGCCAGCAGCCTTACGTTTAGCGGGAGAGTAAATGAGCAGTTCTTC
TRBV7-8	-	TRBJ2-5	16	-	CASSPPLWGSQETQYF	TGTGCCAGCAGCCCACCCCTTTGGGGGAGTCAAGAGACCCAGTACTTC
TRBV9	-	TRBJ1-1	13	TRBD1	CASSVQGGTEAFF	TGTGCCAGCAGCGTGCAGGGGGGCACTGAAGCTTTCTTT
TRBV4-1	-	TRBJ2-1	14	-	CASSLHTPDNEQFF	TGCGCCAGCAGCCTTCATACTCCTGACAATGAGCAGTTCTTC
TRBV2	-	TRBJ1-4	13	-	CASSLGGSEKLFF	TGTGCCAGCAGCCTGGGGGGGTCGGAAAAACTGTTTTTT